This TCR beta chain came from a study of shared clonotypes between healthy human individuals. This CDR3 is 14 amino acids long. Germline lookup yields CDR1 LNHNV and CDR2 YYDKDF (reference sequence). Trimming pared 0 bases from V and 3 bases from J, leaving 8 bases between. Some clones are missing from TCRdb's copy, which holds only in-frame ones; the method was immunoSEQ multiplex PCR. There are approximately 1,000,000 clones in the sample; approximately 80% occur only once, and approximately 0.52% lies in the top ten. The sequence derives from a young man in good health. Some clones in this sample may be carry-over from other donors' samples. The sample taken for sequencing was memory CD4+ T cells from PBMCs. Indicated subset: CD45RA-negative fraction. V usage is TRBV15 and J usage is TRBJ1-1; D is uncertain. The CDR3 is CATSRDSSDTEAFF. The CDR3 DNA sequence: TGTGCCACCAGCAGAGATAGCAGTGACACTGAAGCTTTCTTT.